This T cell receptor (beta chain) was identified in a study of blood T cell repertoires in COVID-19. Study background: Acute and convalescent COVID-19 specimens originated in the United States, Italy and Spain.

Recruits, aged about 18 to 100 years, lived in 25 or so US areas. The repertoire was sequenced with immunoSEQ multiplex PCR; TCRdb's copy has only in-frame clones and lacks some. The table lists about 310,000 clones, nearly 90% of them singletons. V lost 1 base and J lost 8, with 14 bases in between. The CDR3 loop spans 14 amino acids. CDR1 and CDR2 from the germline V gene are LGHNA and YNFKEQ. This TCR was recovered from a woman between 18 and 29 years old with acute COVID-19. Input material: PBMCs or T cells enriched from blood (not recorded which). The chain uses TRBV4-2 and TRBJ1-1; D call uncertain. CDR3 in DNA: TGTGCCAGCAGCCAAGTTGGGTGGGGAGGGGAAGCTTTCTTT. As protein: CASSQVGWGGEAFF.